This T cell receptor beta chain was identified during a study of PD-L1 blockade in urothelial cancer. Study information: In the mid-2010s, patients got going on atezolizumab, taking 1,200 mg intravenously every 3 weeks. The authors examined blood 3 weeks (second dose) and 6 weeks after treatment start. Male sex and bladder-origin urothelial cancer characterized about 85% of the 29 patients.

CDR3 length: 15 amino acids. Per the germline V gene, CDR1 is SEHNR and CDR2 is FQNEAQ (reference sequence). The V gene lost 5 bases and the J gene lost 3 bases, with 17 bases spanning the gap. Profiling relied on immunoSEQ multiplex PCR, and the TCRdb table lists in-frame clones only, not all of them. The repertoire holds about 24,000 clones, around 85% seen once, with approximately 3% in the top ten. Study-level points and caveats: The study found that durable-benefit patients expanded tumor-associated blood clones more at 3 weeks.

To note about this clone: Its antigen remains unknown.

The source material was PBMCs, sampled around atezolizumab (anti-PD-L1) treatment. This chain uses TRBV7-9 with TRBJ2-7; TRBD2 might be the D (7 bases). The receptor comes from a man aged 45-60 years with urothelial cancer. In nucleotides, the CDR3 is TGTGCCAGCAGCGGTACAGGGCGGGGGTTCTACGAGCAGTACTTC. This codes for CASSGTGRGFYEQYF. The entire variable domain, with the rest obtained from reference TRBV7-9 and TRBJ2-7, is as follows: DTGVSQNPRHKITKRGQNVTFRCDPISEHNRLYWYRQTLGQGPEFLTYFQNEAQLEKSRLLSDRFSAERPKGSFSTLEIQRTEQGDSAMYLCASSGTGRGFYEQYFGPGTRLTVT.